This T cell receptor beta chain originates from a study of cytomegalovirus exposure and HLA in healthy donors. About this clone itself: Antigen unknown.

Primers included in the PCR were 60 Vbeta and 13 Jbeta primers. Original processing methods: It was a later analysis that counted roughly 80 million unique TCR beta chains, of which 9 million to 13 million were shared. Some clones are missing from TCRdb's copy, which holds only in-frame ones; the method was immunoSEQ multiplex PCR. Clonal size and the V and J genes are those of that table, whereas D and trimming came from the DNA. The sample consists of some 180,000 clones, about 70% of them appearing once. Study-level results: The authors reported that TCR beta sequences could predict HLA-A and HLA-B alleles. These predictions were accurate for most subjects in the first cohort. Later, an analysis found that common viral pathogens appeared to be linked with several of the most significant clusters. Later analysis indicated greater clonal expansion among HLA-associated TCR beta chains than among equally common other chains.

Per the germline V gene, CDR1 is LNHDA and CDR2 is SQIVND (reference sequence). The CDR3 contains 18 residues. V shed 3 bases and J 5 bases; nucleotides not matched to a gene: 18. The sample was PBMCs. This receptor was obtained from a woman in her twenties or thirties in good health and CMV-seronegative. The chain joins TRBV19 to TRBJ1-1, with TRBD1 matching 7 bases. The CDR3, as DNA: TGTGCCAGTAGTATCCTAATCAGGGGGGCTCAAGTAGCAACTGAAGCTTTCTTT. It codes for CASSILIRGAQVATEAFF.